The next 5 T cell receptor beta chains were all read from a single sample in a study of shared clonotypes between healthy human individuals. Sequenced by immunoSEQ multiplex PCR; TCRdb stores in-frame clones only, minus some. The repertoire holds roughly 530,000 clones, 96% seen once, with approximately 0.06% in the top ten. The material sequenced was naive CD4+ T cells sorted from blood. Subset described: CD45RA+ positively selected. Receptor source: a woman aged 25 to 39 in good health.

V gene TRBV6-1 combines with J gene TRBJ1-1; tentative D call: TRBD1 (6 bases). Germline loops: CDR1 MNHNS, CDR2 SASEGT. The CDR3 runs 17 residues. Between the trimmed V and J ends, which lost 1 base and 4 bases, there was a span of 19 bases. The CDR3 region has the DNA TGTGCCAGCAGTGAAGGCCAGGGGCGTCGGGTGGGCACTGAAGCTTTCTTT. Amino acid sequence: CASSEGQGRRVGTEAFF.

The chain combines TRBV11-2 with TRBJ1-1, with D perhaps matching TRBD1 (5 bases). Trimming pared 5 bases from V and 2 bases from J, leaving 12 bases between. The CDR3 has 14 amino acids. Germline values: CDR1 SGHAT, CDR2 FQNNGV. CDR3 bases: TGTGCCAGCAGCCCCCACGGGACCAACACTGAAGCTTTCTTT. It translates to CASSPHGTNTEAFF.

The sample holds one count of this clone. The chain has TRBV4-1 and TRBJ2-2; D uncertain. The CDR3 totals 17 residues. Germline CDR1 reads MGHRA; CDR2 reads YSYEKL. V lost 0 bases, J lost 2 bases, and 13 bases lay in between. CDR3 sequence: CASSQDLELLNTGELFF. As DNA, the CDR3 is TGCGCCAGCAGCCAAGATTTAGAACTGCTCAACACCGGGGAGCTGTTTTTT.

This rearrangement joins TRBV7-2 to TRBJ2-1; 8 bases are shared with TRBD2. The trim removed 7 bases at V and 8 bases at J, leaving 10 bases unmatched. CDR1 and CDR2 (germline): SGHTA, FQGNSA. The CDR3 loop spans 14 amino acids. The CDR3 DNA follows: TGTGCCAGCACCGACCGGACTAGCAGTGATGAGCAGTTCTTC. Protein sequence: CASTDRTSSDEQFF.

The genes are TRBV28 and TRBJ2-7; 7 bases line up with TRBD2. J lost 3 bases, V lost 7 bases, and 9 bases had no gene match. Germline V gives CDR1 MDHEN, CDR2 SYDVKM. The CDR3 is made up of 14 amino acids. CDR3 region: CASIPESGIYEQYF. Here the CDR3 DNA reads TGTGCCAGCATTCCGGAGAGCGGGATCTACGAGCAGTACTTC. The variable domain in full, with the rest retrieved from reference TRBV28 and TRBJ2-7, is DVKVTQSSRYLVKRTGEKVFLECVQDMDHENMFWYRQDPGLGLRLIYFSYDVKMKEKGDIPEGYSVSREKKERFSLILESASTNQTSMYLCASIPESGIYEQYFGPGTRLTVT.